This TCR beta chain was recorded in a study of PD-L1 blockade in urothelial cancer (dated by TCRdb to the late 2010s). With respect to the entire study: Every patient began therapy in 2014 and was given atezolizumab 1,200 mg intravenously every 3 weeks. Twenty-five of 29 patients were identified as males with urothelial cancer of bladder origin, and a prior smoking history was reported by 18 of 29 patients. An exploratory multi-omic analysis was conducted of the somatic, immune and clinical correlates of response to PD-L1 blockade with atezolizumab in urothelial cancer. Five patients were excluded from tumor TCR analyses because tumors from two patients failed quality control and three patients had no tumor available. In the same patients who had TCR sequencing, pretreatment tumors also underwent whole exome sequencing and RNA sequencing. Durable clinical benefit meant progression-free survival longer than 6 months, and TCR features were also tested against progression-free and overall survival. From tumor samples, the median yield was roughly 1,500 T cells and 1,100 or so unique TCRs, with median clonality of 0.096 and T cell proportion of 0.097 to 0.1. An ECOG performance status of 0 or 1 was recorded for the patients, and 0 to 3 prior chemotherapy regimens had been received by the patients. About 10 patients achieved durable clinical benefit and approximately 19 did not. Pretreatment blood TCR-seq was available for under 35 patients, at least one posttreatment blood collection was obtained for some 24 patients, and tumor TCR-seq was available for some 24 patients. Pretreatment tumor samples and matched peripheral blood, collected serially before and after atezolizumab treatment, underwent TCR sequencing.

Synthetic TCR analog templates were spiked into each PCR so that absolute template abundance could be estimated from read counts. For FFPE tumors, housekeeping genes were amplified and quantified to estimate usable DNA and compute T cell fraction. Using the immunoSEQ assay, TCRbeta CDR3 regions were amplified from genomic DNA with bias-controlled V and J gene primers. Sequencing of rearranged TCRbeta segments was done at approximately 20X coverage. As for how the authors treated the data: Sequencing errors were corrected by clustering and CDR3s were annotated against IMGT to assign V, D and J genes. Out-of-frame and stop-codon sequences were excluded, and only productive TCRbeta rearrangements were used in downstream analyses. To compute clonality, Shannon entropy was normalized by the log of the number of unique productive sequences and then subtracted from one. Clones differing between time points or between blood and tumor were identified by Fisher's exact test with Benjamini-Hochberg correction at adjusted p below 0.01. In TCRdb, the immuneACCESS table is reduced to in-frame sequences with V and J assigned. These tables do not hold every clone; where another copy was compared, an unresolved V gene accounts for under half, and the others remain unexplained. V and J calls plus clone size are reproduced from that table; the DNA served to infer D and trimming. The sample records 35,000 or so clones, roughly a third of which are singletons. The leading ten clones occupy 8% to 9% of the sample.

Concerning this clone itself: There is no known antigen for this receptor. No base quality values were provided; no much bigger clone lies one nucleotide off.

Reading from cysteine to phenylalanine, the CDR3 counts 17 amino acids. Only CDR3 DNA remains: 51 bases, in frame from the first base. The time point label, read with the paper, signifies: pretreatment tumor sample. A total of 25 to 30 patients with locally advanced or metastatic urothelial carcinoma, treated at Memorial Sloan Kettering on a trial protocol, made up the cohort. All tumor tissue used for sequencing was obtained prior to atezolizumab dosing. The Qiagen DNeasy Blood extraction kit was used to purify genomic DNA from total PBMCs and from tumor samples. The full study reports these points: Because the sample size was small (n ≈ 28) and many of the analyses were exploratory, the results are meant to be hypothesis-generating. FFPE tumor samples that were not collected immediately before treatment were used, and only one sample per patient was analyzed, so heterogeneity was possibly missed. At 3 weeks after the start of treatment, tumor-associated TCR clones in peripheral blood had expanded more in patients with durable benefit (n ≈ 22, p = 0.022). The proportion of tumor-infiltrating T lymphocytes was higher in patients with durable benefit (n ≈ 24, Mann-Whitney p = 0.047).

This clonotype was sampled from a man aged 60 to 75 with urothelial cancer. The chain links TRBV1 with TRBJ2-7; the D segment call TRBD1 is taken from the table without a DNA check. TRBV1 is flagged as a pseudogene. Specimen: tumor tissue, collected before atezolizumab (anti-PD-L1) treatment. CDR3 sequence: CASSQHGQGLNSYEQYF. The nucleotide sequence reads as follows: TGCGCCAGCAGCCAACACGGACAGGGGCTAAACTCCTACGAGCAGTACTTC.